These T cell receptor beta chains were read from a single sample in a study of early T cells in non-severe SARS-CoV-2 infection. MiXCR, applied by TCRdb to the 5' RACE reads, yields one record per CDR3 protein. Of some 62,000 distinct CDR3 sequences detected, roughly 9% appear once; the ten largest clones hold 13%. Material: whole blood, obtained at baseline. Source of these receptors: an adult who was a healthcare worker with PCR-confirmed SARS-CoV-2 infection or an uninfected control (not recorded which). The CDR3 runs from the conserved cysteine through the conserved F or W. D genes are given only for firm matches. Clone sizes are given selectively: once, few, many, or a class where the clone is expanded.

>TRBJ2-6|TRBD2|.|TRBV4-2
TGTGCCAGCAGCCAAGTTTGGACTAGCGGTTTCCCCTCTGGGGCCAACGTCCTGACTTTC
CASSQVWTSGFPSGANVLTF
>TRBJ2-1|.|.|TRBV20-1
TGCAGTGCTGTCAGACTTAGCGTGAACAATGAGCAGTTCTTC
CSAVRLSVNNEQFF
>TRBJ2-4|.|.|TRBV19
TGTGCCAGTAGTCCACGGGACATTTCTCCCAAAAACATTCAGTACTTC
CASSPRDISPKNIQYF
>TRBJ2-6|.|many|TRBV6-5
TGTGCCAGTTTAACTCGGGTGACCTTCGGGGCCAACGTCCTGACTTTC
CASLTRVTFGANVLTF
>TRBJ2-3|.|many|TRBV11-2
TGTGCCAGCAGCTTATTTTCCAGCACAGATACGCAGTATTTT
CASSLFSSTDTQYF
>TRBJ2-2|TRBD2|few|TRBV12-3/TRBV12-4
TGTGCCAGCAGTTTCGATGGGACTAGCGGGAACGCCGGGGAGCTGTTTTTT
CASSFDGTSGNAGELFF
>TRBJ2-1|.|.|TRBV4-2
TGTGCCAGCAGCCAAGAACTGCCGCCATATGAGCAGTTCTTC
CASSQELPPYEQFF
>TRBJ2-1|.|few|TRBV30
TGTGCCTGGAGTAGAGGGACCTTTGCTGAGCAGTTCTTC
CAWSRGTFAEQFF
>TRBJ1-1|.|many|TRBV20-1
TGCAGTGCTCGCCTACAGGGAAGCACCACTGAAGCTTTCTTT
CSARLQGSTTEAFF
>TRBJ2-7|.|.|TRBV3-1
TGTGCCAGCAGCCAAATTGGGACCTCTAGCTCCTACGAGCAGTACTTC
CASSQIGTSSSYEQYF
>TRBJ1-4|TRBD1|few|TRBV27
TGTGCCGACACAGCGTGGGACAGACGAACGACCCCTGGGAAACTGTTTTTT
CADTAWDRRTTPGKLFF
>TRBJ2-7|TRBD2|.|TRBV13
TGTGCCAGCAGCTTAGGTAGAGAGAGCGGGAGGCGGGCCTACGAGCAGTACTTC
CASSLGRESGRRAYEQYF
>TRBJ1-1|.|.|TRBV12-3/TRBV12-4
TGTGCCAGCAGTTTAGTCGAGGGGGGTCATGCTTTCTTT
CASSLVEGGHAFF
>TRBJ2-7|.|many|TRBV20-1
TGCAGTGCTAGTCCTTTGGGACCGGCCTACGAGCAGTACTTC
CSASPLGPAYEQYF
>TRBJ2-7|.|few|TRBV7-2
TGTGCCAGCAGCTTAAACGGGTTTTACGAGCAGTACTTC
CASSLNGFYEQYF
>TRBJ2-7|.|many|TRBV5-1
TGCGCCAGCAGCTTGGGAGGCGAGCAGTACTTC
CASSLGGEQYF
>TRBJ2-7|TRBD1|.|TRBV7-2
TGTGCCAGCAGCCAGGACAGGGGATCCTACGAGCAGTACTTC
CASSQDRGSYEQYF
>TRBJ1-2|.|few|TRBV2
TGTGCCAGCAGTGAAGGGCCGGGCGGACCCTATGGCTACACCTTC
CASSEGPGGPYGYTF
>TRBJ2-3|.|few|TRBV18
TGTGCCAGCTCACCAGGGGCCGGCACTGTTACAGATACGCAGTATTTT
CASSPGAGTVTDTQYF
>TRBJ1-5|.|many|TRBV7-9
TGTGCCAGCAGCTTAGCTGGGATCGGCCAGCCCCAGCATTTT
CASSLAGIGQPQHF
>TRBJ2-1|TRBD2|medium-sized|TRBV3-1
TGTGCCAGCAGCCAAGGCTCGGGGCGGGAGGTGGTCAATGAGCAGTTCTTC
CASSQGSGREVVNEQFF
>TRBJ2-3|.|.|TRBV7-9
TGTGCCAGCAGCTTAGCGGGCCCAAGCACAGATACGCAGTATTTT
CASSLAGPSTDTQYF
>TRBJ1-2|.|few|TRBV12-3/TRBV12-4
TGTGCCAGCAGTTATAGTTCTTTAGGGGGGAAGGGCTACACCTTC
CASSYSSLGGKGYTF
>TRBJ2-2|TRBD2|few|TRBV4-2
TGTGCCAGCAGCCAAGAGGGCGGGAGTGTTAACACCGGGGAGCTGTTTTTT
CASSQEGGSVNTGELFF
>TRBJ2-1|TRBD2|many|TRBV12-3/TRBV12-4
TGTGCCAGCAGTTTTTATAGAGACCCACTAGCGGGAGCCGACAATGAGCAGTTCTTC
CASSFYRDPLAGADNEQFF